This T cell receptor beta chain was obtained from a study of naive and memory T cell subsets. This clonotype has a count of ten or more. A UMI-containing oligonucleotide was joined by 3' ligation to the TCR cDNA template. V shed 4 bases and J shed 2 bases, with 9 bases lying between them. The CDR3 consists of 14 residues. Four PCR rounds used nested alpha and beta constant region primers plus the SP2 primer. Alpha and beta constant region primers primed reverse transcription for blood and skin samples. TCRdb re-called the 5' RACE reads through MiXCR, storing one row per CDR3 protein. The sample has about 62,000 distinct CDR3 sequences; under 10% are singletons.

The chain recombines TRBV12-3 or TRBV12-4 with TRBJ1-3; D is undetermined. The sequence was obtained from a female donor in good health. The CDR3, as DNA: TGTGCCAGCAGTTATTCGACTGCTGGAAACACCATATATTTT. Protein: CASSYSTAGNTIYF.